The rows below give T cell receptor beta chains drawn from one sample of a study of CD8 T cells in ankylosing spondylitis. Each CDR3 protein is one row after TCRdb ran MiXCR on the 5' RACE reads. This sample has about 400,000 distinct CDR3 sequences, with approximately 22% found just once. Sequenced sample: blood, either unsorted or a sorted T cell fraction (not recorded which). These receptors were taken from a male donor with ankylosing spondylitis or in good health (not recorded which). CDR3s include the opening cysteine and the closing phenylalanine or tryptophan. Where a row states a size, it is once, few, many or the class of an expanded clone; other rows omit it.

v_call: TRBV21-1; clone_size: -; cdr3_aa: CASSTEGDRVTEAFF
v_call: TRBV6-5; clone_size: -; cdr3_aa: CASSTSGGDEQFF
v_call: TRBV3-1; clone_size: few; cdr3_aa: CASSQPSPAYGYTF
v_call: TRBV12-3/TRBV12-4; clone_size: -; cdr3_aa: CASSFGTLGYEQYF
v_call: TRBV9; clone_size: -; cdr3_aa: CASSIWTGVTDTQYF
v_call: TRBV20-1; clone_size: -; cdr3_aa: CSARDREIPLYEQFF
v_call: TRBV12-3/TRBV12-4; clone_size: -; cdr3_aa: CASSLPGLGTTGELFF
v_call: TRBV21-1; clone_size: -; cdr3_aa: CASSSLGLAGGSYEQYF
v_call: TRBV12-3/TRBV12-4; clone_size: -; cdr3_aa: CASSFEGFNNEQFF
v_call: TRBV12-3/TRBV12-4; clone_size: -; cdr3_aa: CASRTDGGTSNEQFF
v_call: TRBV11-2; clone_size: -; cdr3_aa: CASSLKGYGPLETQYF
v_call: TRBV12-3/TRBV12-4; clone_size: -; cdr3_aa: CASSHLGGDARETQYF
v_call: TRBV5-1; clone_size: -; cdr3_aa: CASSSGGPNTEAFF
v_call: TRBV6-5; clone_size: -; cdr3_aa: CASSYSAGGRSYNGQFF
v_call: TRBV2; clone_size: few; cdr3_aa: CASTTGTLNTEAFF
v_call: TRBV29-1; clone_size: -; cdr3_aa: CSVVGGNEQYF
v_call: TRBV20-1; clone_size: -; cdr3_aa: CSARDQGQSTDTQYF
v_call: TRBV20-1; clone_size: few; cdr3_aa: CSARDSERGAFYNEQFF
v_call: TRBV20-1; clone_size: -; cdr3_aa: CSSGIHEQYF
v_call: TRBV15; clone_size: few; cdr3_aa: CATSRGVSEQYF
v_call: TRBV28; clone_size: -; cdr3_aa: CASTRGVGSSYEQYF
v_call: TRBV27; clone_size: few; cdr3_aa: CASSQRTSDDEQFF
v_call: TRBV7-8; clone_size: -; cdr3_aa: CASRPESGNTDTQYF
v_call: TRBV11-2; clone_size: few; cdr3_aa: CASSLFRGGSTDTQYF
v_call: TRBV4-2; clone_size: -; cdr3_aa: CASSQGAGGPYEQYF
v_call: TRBV12-3/TRBV12-4; clone_size: -; cdr3_aa: CASSLALPGTYEQYF
v_call: TRBV15; clone_size: -; cdr3_aa: CATSRDRGISNQPQHF
v_call: TRBV28; clone_size: few; cdr3_aa: CASSSTGSTSGANVLTF
v_call: TRBV4-2; clone_size: -; cdr3_aa: CASSQDRLDRGDTQYF
v_call: TRBV10-1; clone_size: -; cdr3_aa: CASSPGHQNSPLHF
v_call: TRBV10-3; clone_size: few; cdr3_aa: CAIEKGQETQYF